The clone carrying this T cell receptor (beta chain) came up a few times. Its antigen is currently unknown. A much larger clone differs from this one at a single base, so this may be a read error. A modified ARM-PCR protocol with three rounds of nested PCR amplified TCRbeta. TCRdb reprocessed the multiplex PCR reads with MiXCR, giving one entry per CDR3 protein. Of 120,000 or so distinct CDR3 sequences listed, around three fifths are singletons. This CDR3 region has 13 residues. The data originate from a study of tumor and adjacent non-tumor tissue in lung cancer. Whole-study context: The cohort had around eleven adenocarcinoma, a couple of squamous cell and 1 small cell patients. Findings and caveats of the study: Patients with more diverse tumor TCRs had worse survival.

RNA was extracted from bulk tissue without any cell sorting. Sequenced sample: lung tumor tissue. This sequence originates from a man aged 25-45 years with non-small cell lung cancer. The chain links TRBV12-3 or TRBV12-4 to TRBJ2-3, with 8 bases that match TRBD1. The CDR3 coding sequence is TGTGTCAGCAGTCCCAGTCCCGGGACAGGTTCCTATTTT. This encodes CVSSPSPGTGSYF.